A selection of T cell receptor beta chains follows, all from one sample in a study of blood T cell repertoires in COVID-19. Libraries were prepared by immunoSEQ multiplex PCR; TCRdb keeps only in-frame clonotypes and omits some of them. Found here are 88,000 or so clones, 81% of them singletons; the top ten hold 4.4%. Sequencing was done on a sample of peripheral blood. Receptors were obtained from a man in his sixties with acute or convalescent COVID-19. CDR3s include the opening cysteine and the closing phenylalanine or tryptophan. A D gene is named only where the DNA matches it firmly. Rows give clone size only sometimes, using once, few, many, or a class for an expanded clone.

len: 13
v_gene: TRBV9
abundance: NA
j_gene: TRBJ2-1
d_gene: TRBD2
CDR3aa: CASSRDYYNEQFF
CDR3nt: TGTGCCAGCAGTCGGGACTACTACAATGAGCAGTTCTTC

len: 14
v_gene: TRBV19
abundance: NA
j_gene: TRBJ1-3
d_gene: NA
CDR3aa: CASSILSSGNTIYF
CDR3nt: TGTGCCAGTAGTATTCTTTCCAGTGGAAACACCATATATTTT

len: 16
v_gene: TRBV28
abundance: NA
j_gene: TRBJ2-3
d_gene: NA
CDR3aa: CASGGVRTGTANTQYF
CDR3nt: TGTGCCAGCGGAGGGGTTAGGACGGGGACAGCAAATACGCAGTATTTT

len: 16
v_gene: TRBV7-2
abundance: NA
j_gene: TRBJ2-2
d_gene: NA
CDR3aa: CASSLERRALAGELFF
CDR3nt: TGTGCCAGCAGCTTAGAGCGCAGGGCGTTAGCCGGGGAGCTGTTTTTT

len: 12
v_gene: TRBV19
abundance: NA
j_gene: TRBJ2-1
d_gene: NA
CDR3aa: CASSISVNEQFF
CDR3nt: TGTGCCAGTAGTATAAGCGTTAATGAGCAGTTCTTC

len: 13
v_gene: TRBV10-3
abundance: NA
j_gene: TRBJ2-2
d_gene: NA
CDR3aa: CAIGPENTGELFF
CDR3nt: TGTGCCATCGGGCCGGAGAACACCGGGGAGCTGTTTTTT

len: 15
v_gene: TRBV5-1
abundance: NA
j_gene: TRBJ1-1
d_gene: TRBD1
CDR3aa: CASSGGQGWGTEAFF
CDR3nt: TGCGCCAGCAGCGGCGGACAGGGTTGGGGAACTGAAGCTTTCTTT

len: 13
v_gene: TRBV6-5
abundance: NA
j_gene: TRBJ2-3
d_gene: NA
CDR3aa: CASSYPGTDTQYF
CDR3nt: TGTGCCAGCAGTTACCCGGGGACAGATACGCAGTATTTT

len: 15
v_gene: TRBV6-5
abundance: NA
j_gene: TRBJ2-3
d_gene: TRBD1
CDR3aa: CASREGTGYTDTQYF
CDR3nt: TGTGCCAGCAGGGAGGGGACAGGTTACACAGATACGCAGTATTTT

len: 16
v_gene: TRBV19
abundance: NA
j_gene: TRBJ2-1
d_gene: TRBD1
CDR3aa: CASSLSTGELHNEQFF
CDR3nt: TGTGCCAGTAGTCTCTCAACAGGGGAACTCCACAATGAGCAGTTCTTC

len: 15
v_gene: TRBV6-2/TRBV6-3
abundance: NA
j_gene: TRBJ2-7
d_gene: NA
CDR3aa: CASSPDNKRRYEQYF
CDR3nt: TGTGCCAGCAGCCCTGATAATAAGCGGCGCTACGAGCAGTACTTC

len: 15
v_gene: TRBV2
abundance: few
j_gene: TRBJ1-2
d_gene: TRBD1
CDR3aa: CASSEAPTGYYGYTF
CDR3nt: TGTGCCAGCAGTGAAGCCCCGACAGGGTACTACGGCTACACCTTC

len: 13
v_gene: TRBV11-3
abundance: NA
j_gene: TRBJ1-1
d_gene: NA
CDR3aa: CASSPSGTGETFF
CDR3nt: TGTGCCAGCAGCCCTTCGGGGACTGGGGAGACTTTCTTT

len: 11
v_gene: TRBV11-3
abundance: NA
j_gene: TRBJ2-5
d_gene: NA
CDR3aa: CASSLRETQYF
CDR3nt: TGTGCCAGCAGCTTACGAGAGACCCAGTACTTC

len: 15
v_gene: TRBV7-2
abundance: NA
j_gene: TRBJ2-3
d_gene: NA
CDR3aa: CASRRDGRLTDTQYF
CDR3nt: TGTGCCAGCAGACGGGACGGGAGACTCACAGATACGCAGTATTTT

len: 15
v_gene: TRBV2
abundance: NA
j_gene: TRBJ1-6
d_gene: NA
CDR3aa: CASTGGQTYNSPLHF
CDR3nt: TGTGCCAGCACCGGAGGGCAGACCTATAATTCACCCCTCCACTTT

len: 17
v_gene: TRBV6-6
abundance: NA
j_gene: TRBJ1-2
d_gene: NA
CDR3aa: CASSRDNRFSGGTGYTF
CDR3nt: TGTGCCAGCAGTCGCGATAATCGCTTCAGCGGGGGAACTGGCTACACCTTC

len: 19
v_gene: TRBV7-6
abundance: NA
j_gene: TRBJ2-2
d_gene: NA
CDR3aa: CASSLESPYSRTNTGELFF
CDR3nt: TGTGCCAGCAGCTTAGAATCCCCCTACTCGCGGACGAACACCGGGGAGCTGTTTTTT

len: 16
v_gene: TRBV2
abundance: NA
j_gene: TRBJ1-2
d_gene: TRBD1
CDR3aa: CASRRESGQSLYGYTF
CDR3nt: TGTGCCAGCAGGCGAGAATCGGGACAGAGCCTCTATGGCTACACCTTC

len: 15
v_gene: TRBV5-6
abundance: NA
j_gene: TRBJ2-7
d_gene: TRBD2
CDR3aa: CASSSSPSGRNEQYF
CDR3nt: TGTGCCAGCAGCTCATCGCCTAGCGGGAGGAACGAGCAGTACTTC

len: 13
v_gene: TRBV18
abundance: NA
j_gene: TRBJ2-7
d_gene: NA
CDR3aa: CASSPIDSYEQYF
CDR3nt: TGTGCCAGCTCACCAATAGACTCCTACGAGCAGTACTTC

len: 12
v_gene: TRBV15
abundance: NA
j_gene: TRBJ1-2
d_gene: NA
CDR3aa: CATSIKNYGYTF
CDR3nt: TGTGCCACCAGCATCAAAAACTATGGCTACACCTTC

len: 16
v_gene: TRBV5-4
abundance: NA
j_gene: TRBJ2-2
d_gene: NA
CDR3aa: CASSLGSGASTGELFF
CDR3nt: TGTGCCAGCAGCTTGGGTTCGGGAGCCAGCACCGGGGAGCTGTTTTTT

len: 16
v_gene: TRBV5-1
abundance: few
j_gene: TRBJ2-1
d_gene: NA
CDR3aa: CASSLAIGSTYNEQFF
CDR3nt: TGCGCCAGCAGCTTGGCAATCGGCTCGACTTACAATGAGCAGTTCTTC

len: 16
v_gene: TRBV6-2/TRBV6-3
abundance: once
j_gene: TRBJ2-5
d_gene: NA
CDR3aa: CASSYHRQVNQETQYF
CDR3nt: TGTGCCAGCAGTTACCATCGTCAGGTAAACCAAGAGACCCAGTACTTC

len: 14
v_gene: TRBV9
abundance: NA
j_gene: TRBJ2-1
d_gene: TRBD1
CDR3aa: CASSNQGAYNEQFF
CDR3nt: TGTGCCAGCAGCAACCAGGGGGCTTACAATGAGCAGTTCTTC

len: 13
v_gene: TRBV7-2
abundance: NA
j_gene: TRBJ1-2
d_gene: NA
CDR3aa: CASSVDRNYGYTF
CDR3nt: TGTGCCAGCAGCGTAGACAGGAACTATGGCTACACCTTC

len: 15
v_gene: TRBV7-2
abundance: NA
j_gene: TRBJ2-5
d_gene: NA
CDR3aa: CASSPARVSTETQYF
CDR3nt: TGTGCCAGCAGCCCCGCTCGGGTATCGACAGAGACCCAGTACTTC

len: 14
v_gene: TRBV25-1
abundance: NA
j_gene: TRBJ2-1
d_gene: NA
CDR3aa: CASSDRGSKNEQFF
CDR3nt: TGTGCCAGCAGTGACAGGGGAAGTAAAAATGAGCAGTTCTTC

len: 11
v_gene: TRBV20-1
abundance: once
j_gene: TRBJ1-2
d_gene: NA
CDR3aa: CSARTRYGYTF
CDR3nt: TGCAGTGCTAGAACTCGCTATGGCTACACCTTC

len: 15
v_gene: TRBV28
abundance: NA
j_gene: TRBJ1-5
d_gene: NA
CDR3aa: CASSEQGGGNQPQHF
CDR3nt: TGTGCCAGCTCCGAACAAGGGGGAGGGAATCAGCCCCAGCATTTT

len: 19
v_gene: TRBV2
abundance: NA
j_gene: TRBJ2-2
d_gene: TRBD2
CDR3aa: CASSDQTSGRYMRTGELFF
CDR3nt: TGTGCCAGCAGTGATCAGACTAGCGGGAGGTATATGCGGACCGGGGAGCTGTTTTTT

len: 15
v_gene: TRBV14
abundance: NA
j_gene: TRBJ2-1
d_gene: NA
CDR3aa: CASSQVRGRPNEQFF
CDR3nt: TGTGCCAGCAGCCAAGTCAGGGGACGGCCGAATGAGCAGTTCTTC

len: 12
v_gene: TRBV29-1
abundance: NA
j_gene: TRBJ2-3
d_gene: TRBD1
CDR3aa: CSVGGPTDTQYF
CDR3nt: TGCAGCGTAGGGGGCCCGACAGATACGCAGTATTTT

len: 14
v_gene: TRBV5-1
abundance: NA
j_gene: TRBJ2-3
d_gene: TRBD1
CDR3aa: CASSSGQGPDTQYF
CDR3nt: TGCGCCAGCAGCTCGGGACAGGGGCCAGATACGCAGTATTTT

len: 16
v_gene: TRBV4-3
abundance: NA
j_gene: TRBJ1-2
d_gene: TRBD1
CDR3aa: CASSQKPQGAVDGYTF
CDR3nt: TGCGCCAGCAGCCAAAAACCCCAGGGGGCAGTAGATGGCTACACCTTC

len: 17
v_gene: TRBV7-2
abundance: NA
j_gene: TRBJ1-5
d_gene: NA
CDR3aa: CASSLNSPLHSNQPQHF
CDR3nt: TGTGCCAGCAGCTTGAACTCACCCCTTCATAGCAATCAGCCCCAGCATTTT

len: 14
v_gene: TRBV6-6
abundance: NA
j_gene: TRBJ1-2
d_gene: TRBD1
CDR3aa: CASSSGGAEGGYTF
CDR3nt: TGTGCCAGCAGCTCAGGGGGCGCGGAGGGCGGCTACACCTTC

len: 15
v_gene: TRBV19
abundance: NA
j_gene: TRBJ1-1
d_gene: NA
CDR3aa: CASRENGGRSIEAFF
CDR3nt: TGTGCCAGTAGGGAAAACGGGGGTCGGTCCATTGAAGCTTTCTTT

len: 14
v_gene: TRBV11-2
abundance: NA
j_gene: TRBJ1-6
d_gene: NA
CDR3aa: CASSHTGMNSPLHF
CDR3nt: TGTGCCAGCAGCCATACAGGGATGAATTCACCCCTCCACTTT

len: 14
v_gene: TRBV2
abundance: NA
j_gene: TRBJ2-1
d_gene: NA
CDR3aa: CASKGQGYYNEQFF
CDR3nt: TGTGCCAGCAAGGGGCAGGGGTACTACAATGAGCAGTTCTTC

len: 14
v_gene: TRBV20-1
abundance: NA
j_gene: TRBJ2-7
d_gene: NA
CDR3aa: CSASPRPGGYEQYF
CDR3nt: TGCAGTGCTAGTCCGCGCCCCGGCGGGTACGAGCAGTACTTC

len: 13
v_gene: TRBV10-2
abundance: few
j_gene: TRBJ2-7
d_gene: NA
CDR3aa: CASSERKTIEQYF
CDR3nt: TGCGCCAGCAGTGAACGGAAAACTATCGAGCAGTACTTC

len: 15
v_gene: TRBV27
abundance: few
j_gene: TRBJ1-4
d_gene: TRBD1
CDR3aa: CASSFSWTGREKLFF
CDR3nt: TGTGCCAGCAGTTTCTCTTGGACAGGGCGGGAAAAACTGTTTTTT

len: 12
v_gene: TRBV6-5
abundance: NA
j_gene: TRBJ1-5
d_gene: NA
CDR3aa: CASRGSNQPQHF
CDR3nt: TGTGCCAGCAGGGGCAGCAATCAGCCCCAGCATTTT

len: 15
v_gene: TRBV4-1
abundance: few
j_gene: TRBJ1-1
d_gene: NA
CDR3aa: CASSNLLTGNTEAFF
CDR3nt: TGCGCCAGCAGCAATCTACTGACAGGAAACACTGAAGCTTTCTTT

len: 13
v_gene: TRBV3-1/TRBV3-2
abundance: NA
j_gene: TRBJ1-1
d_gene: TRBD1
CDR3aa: CASSGRTGIEAFF
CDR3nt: TGTGCCAGCAGCGGAAGGACAGGTATTGAAGCTTTCTTT

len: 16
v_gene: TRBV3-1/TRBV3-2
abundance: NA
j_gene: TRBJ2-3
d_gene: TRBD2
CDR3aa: CASSHHLAASTDTQYF
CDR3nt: TGTGCCAGCAGCCACCATCTAGCGGCTAGCACAGATACGCAGTATTTT

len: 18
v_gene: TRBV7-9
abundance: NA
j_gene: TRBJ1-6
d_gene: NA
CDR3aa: CASSGLQGLNAYNSPLHF
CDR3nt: TGTGCCAGCAGCGGCTTACAGGGCCTTAACGCCTATAATTCACCCCTCCACTTT

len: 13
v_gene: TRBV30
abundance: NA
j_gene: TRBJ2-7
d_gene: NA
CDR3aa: CAWSRQVSYEQYF
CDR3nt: TGTGCCTGGAGTCGACAGGTCTCCTACGAGCAGTACTTC

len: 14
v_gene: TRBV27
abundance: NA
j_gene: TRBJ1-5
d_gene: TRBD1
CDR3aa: CASSLGQGAQPQHF
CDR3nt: TGTGCCAGCAGTTTAGGTCAGGGGGCTCAGCCCCAGCATTTT